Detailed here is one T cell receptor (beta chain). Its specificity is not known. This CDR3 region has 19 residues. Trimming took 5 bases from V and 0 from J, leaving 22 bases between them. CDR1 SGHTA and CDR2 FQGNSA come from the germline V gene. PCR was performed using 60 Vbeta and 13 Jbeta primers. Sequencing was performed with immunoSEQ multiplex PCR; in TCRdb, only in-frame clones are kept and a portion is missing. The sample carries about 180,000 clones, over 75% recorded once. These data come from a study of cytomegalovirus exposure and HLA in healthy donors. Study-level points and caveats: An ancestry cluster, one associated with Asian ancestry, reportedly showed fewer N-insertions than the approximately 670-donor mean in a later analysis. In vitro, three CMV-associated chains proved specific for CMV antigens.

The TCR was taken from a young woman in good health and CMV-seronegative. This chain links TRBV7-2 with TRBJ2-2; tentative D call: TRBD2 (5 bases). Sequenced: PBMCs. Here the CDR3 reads CASSPGLLDPPANTGELFF. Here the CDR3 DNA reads TGTGCCAGCAGCCCCGGACTTCTCGACCCGCCCGCGAACACCGGGGAGCTGTTTTTT. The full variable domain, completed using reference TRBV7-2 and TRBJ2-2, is GAGVSQSPSNKVTEKGKDVELRCDPISGHTALYWYRQSLGQGLEFLIYFQGNSAPDKSGLPSDRFSAERTGGSVSTLTIQRTQQEDSAVYLCASSPGLLDPPANTGELFFGEGSRLTVL.